This entry describes one T cell receptor (beta chain). This sample stems from a study of blood T cell repertoires in COVID-19. Study summary: The United States, Italy and Spain supplied acute and convalescent COVID-19 samples. T cells, B-cell-depleted T cells, or PBMCs supplied cDNA or gDNA.

As originally analysed: Counts of nucleated cells, estimated from reference gene primer amplification, were obtained. Measured with immunoSEQ multiplex PCR; TCRdb has only the in-frame clones, and not every one. That table supplies the V and J calls and clone size; D and trimming were determined from the DNA. The sample holds about 220,000 clones; less than 85% are singletons and the top ten take 3% to 4.5%. Trimming at V came to 8 bases and at J to 4 bases, leaving 8 bases not matched to a gene. CDR3 length: 14 residues. Germline CDR1 SGHNT, CDR2 YENEEA. Sequences were obtained from peripheral blood. The receptor was isolated from a woman aged 80 or over with acute or convalescent COVID-19. The chain is built from TRBV11-3 and TRBJ2-3, with 8 bases identical to TRBD2. CDR3 nucleotide sequence: TGTGCCAGCCGGGGTGGCGGGGGGCCAGATACGCAGTATTTT. Its translation is CASRGGGGPDTQYF.